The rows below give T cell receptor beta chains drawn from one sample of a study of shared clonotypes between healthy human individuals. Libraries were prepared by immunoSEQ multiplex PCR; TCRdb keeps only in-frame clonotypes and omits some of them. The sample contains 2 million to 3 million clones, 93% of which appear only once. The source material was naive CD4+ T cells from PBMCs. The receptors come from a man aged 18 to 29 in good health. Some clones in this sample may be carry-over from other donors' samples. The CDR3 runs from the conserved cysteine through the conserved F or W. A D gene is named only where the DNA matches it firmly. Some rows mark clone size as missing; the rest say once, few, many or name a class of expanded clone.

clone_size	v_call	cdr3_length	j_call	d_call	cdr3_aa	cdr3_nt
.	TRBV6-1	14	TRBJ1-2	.	CASSPAGRSYGYTF	TGTGCCAGCAGTCCCGCAGGGAGAAGCTATGGCTACACCTTC
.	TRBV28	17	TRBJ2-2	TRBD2	CASSWTSGRSNTGELFF	TGTGCCAGCAGTTGGACTAGCGGGAGGTCCAACACCGGGGAGCTGTTTTTT
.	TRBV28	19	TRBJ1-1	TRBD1	CASSPYPGQRAPLGPEAFF	TGTGCCAGCAGCCCTTATCCGGGACAGAGAGCTCCTCTTGGGCCTGAAGCTTTCTTT
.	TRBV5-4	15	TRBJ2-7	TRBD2	CASSLDSGRAYEQYF	TGTGCCAGCAGCTTGGATAGCGGGAGGGCCTACGAGCAGTACTTC
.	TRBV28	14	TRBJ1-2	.	CASSSQGGNYGYTF	TGTGCCAGCAGTTCACAAGGGGGGAACTATGGCTACACCTTC
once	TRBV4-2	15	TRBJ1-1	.	CASSQEWGLNTEAFF	TGTGCCAGCAGCCAAGAATGGGGGCTGAACACTGAAGCTTTCTTT
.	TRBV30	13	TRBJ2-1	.	CAWRLGEYNEQFF	TGTGCCTGGAGATTAGGGGAATACAATGAGCAGTTCTTC
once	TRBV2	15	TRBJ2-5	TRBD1	CASRRTGTDQETQYF	TGTGCCAGCAGGCGAACCGGGACAGACCAAGAGACCCAGTACTTC
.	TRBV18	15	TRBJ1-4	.	CASSPLPGGNEKLFF	TGTGCCAGCTCACCACTTCCCGGCGGTAATGAAAAACTGTTTTTT
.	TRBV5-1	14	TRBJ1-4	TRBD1	CASSLGDRGEKLFF	TGCGCCAGCAGTCTAGGGGACAGGGGAGAAAAACTGTTTTTT
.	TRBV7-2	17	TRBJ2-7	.	CASSLGRGTSRPYEQYF	TGTGCCAGCAGCTTAGGTCGGGGGACAAGCCGCCCCTACGAGCAGTACTTC
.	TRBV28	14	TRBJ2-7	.	CASSFFGQGYEQYF	TGTGCCAGCAGTTTTTTCGGGCAGGGGTACGAGCAGTACTTC
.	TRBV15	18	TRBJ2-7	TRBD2	CATSREPSGSPWRYEQYF	TGTGCCACCAGCAGAGAGCCAAGCGGGAGCCCCTGGCGCTACGAGCAGTACTTC
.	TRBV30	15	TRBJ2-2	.	CAWSGRWLGTGELFF	TGTGCCTGGAGCGGGCGGTGGTTGGGCACCGGGGAGCTGTTTTTT
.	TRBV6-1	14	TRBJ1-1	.	CASSDEGIDTEAFF	TGTGCCAGCAGTGATGAGGGTATAGACACTGAAGCTTTCTTT
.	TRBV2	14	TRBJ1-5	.	CASTTLNSNQPQHF	TGTGCCAGCACTACGCTTAATAGCAATCAGCCCCAGCATTTT
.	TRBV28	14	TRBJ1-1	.	CASSLAGANTEAFF	TGTGCCAGCAGTTTAGCAGGGGCAAACACTGAAGCTTTCTTT
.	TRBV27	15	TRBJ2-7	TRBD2	CASSTRTSVSYEQYF	TGTGCCAGCAGTACTCGGACTAGCGTCTCCTACGAGCAGTACTTC
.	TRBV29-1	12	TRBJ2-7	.	CSVRGVPYEQYF	TGCAGTGTCAGGGGAGTCCCCTACGAGCAGTACTTC
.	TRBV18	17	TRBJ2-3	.	CASSPQGANRYTDTQYF	TGTGCCAGCTCACCACAAGGAGCAAACCGATACACAGATACGCAGTATTTT
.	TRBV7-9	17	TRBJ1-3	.	CASSLAGNYATGNTIYF	TGTGCCAGCAGCTTAGCGGGGAACTACGCTACTGGAAACACCATATATTTT
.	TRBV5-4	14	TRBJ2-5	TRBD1	CASSPGQALETQYF	TGTGCCAGCAGCCCGGGACAGGCGCTAGAGACCCAGTACTTC
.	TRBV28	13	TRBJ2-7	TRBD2	CASTAGGVYEQYF	TGTGCCAGCACCGCGGGGGGAGTCTACGAGCAGTACTTC
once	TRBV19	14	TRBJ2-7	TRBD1	CASSMTDRVYEQYF	TGTGCCAGTAGTATGACGGACAGGGTCTACGAGCAGTACTTC
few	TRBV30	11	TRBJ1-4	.	CAWSTAGKLFF	TGTGCCTGGAGCACGGCCGGGAAACTGTTTTTT
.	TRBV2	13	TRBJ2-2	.	CASSEARTGELFF	TGTGCCAGCAGTGAAGCGCGTACCGGGGAGCTGTTTTTT
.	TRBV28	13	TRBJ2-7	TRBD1	CAIDRDRGYEQYF	TGTGCCATCGACCGGGACAGGGGCTACGAGCAGTACTTC
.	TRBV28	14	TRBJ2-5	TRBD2	CASSWREGRETQYF	TGTGCCAGCAGTTGGCGGGAGGGCCGGGAGACCCAGTACTTC
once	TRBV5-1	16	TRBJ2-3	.	CASSTGVGGARDTQYF	TGCGCCAGCAGCACCGGAGTTGGGGGGGCCCGAGATACGCAGTATTTT
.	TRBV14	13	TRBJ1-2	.	CASSQVPLGGYTF	TGTGCCAGCAGCCAAGTGCCCCTTGGAGGCTACACCTTC
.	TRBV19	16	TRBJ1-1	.	CASSIDAGRGNTEAFF	TGTGCCAGTAGTATAGACGCCGGCAGGGGGAACACTGAAGCTTTCTTT
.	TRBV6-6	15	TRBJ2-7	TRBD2	CATRILAVSSYEQYF	TGTGCCACCCGTATACTAGCGGTCAGCTCCTACGAGCAGTACTTC
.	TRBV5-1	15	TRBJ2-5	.	CASSLLGTDQETQYF	TGCGCCAGCAGCTTGCTGGGTACTGACCAAGAGACCCAGTACTTC
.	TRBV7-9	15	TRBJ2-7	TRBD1	CASSLDREAPYEQYF	TGTGCCAGCAGCTTGGACAGGGAGGCCCCCTACGAGCAGTACTTC
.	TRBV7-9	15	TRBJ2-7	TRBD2	CASSLARGAVIEQYF	TGTGCCAGCAGCTTAGCGCGGGGGGCGGTCATCGAGCAGTACTTC
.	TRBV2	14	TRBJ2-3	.	CASSGIGATDTQYF	TGTGCCAGCAGTGGAATAGGGGCCACAGATACGCAGTATTTT
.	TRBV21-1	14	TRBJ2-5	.	CASNNMGGLETQYF	TGTGCCAGCAACAACATGGGGGGGCTAGAGACCCAGTACTTC
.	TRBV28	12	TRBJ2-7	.	CASTKDGYEQYF	TGTGCCAGCACTAAGGACGGCTACGAGCAGTACTTC
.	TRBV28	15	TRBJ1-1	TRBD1	CASSLPGQTNTEAFF	TGTGCCAGCAGTTTACCGGGACAGACGAACACTGAAGCTTTCTTT
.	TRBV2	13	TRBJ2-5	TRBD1	CAGDRGPGETQYF	TGTGCCGGCGACAGGGGGCCTGGGGAGACCCAGTACTTC
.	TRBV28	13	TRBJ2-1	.	CASGGYSYNEQFF	TGTGCCAGCGGGGGGTACTCCTACAATGAGCAGTTCTTC
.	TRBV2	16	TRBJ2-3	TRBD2	CASRPTSGSRTDTQYF	TGTGCCAGCAGGCCGACTAGCGGGAGTAGAACAGATACGCAGTATTTT
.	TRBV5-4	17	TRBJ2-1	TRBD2	CASSSPSGIISYNEQFF	TGTGCCAGCAGCTCACCAAGCGGGATCATCTCCTACAATGAGCAGTTCTTC
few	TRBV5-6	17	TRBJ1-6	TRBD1	CASSFPQGGTYNSPLHF	TGTGCCAGCAGCTTCCCGCAGGGGGGAACCTATAATTCACCCCTCCACTTT
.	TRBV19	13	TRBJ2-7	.	CASRDINVYEQYF	TGTGCCAGTCGGGACATTAACGTCTACGAGCAGTACTTC
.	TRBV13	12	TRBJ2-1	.	CASSLDQGKAFF	TGTGCCAGCAGCTTAGACCAAGGGAAAGCGTTCTTC
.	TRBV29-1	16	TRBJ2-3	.	CSVGGYRGEGTDTQYF	TGCAGCGTTGGGGGGTACAGAGGGGAAGGCACAGATACGCAGTATTTT